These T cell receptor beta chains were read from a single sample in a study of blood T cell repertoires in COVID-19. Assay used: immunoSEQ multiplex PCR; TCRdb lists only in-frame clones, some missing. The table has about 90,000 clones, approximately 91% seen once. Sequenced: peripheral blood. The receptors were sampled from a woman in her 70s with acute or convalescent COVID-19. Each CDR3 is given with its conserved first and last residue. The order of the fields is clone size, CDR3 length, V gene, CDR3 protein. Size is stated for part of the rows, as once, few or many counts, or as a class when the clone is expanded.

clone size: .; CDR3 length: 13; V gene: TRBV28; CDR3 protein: CASGGAFSEKLFF
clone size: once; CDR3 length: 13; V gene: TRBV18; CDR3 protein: CASSQGQGETQYF
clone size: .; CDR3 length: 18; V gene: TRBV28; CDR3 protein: CASSFVGDSFYSNQPQHF
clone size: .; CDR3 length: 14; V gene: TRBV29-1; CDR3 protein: CSVARTGIDYGYTF
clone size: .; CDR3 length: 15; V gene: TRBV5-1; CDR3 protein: CASSRIRGGDTEAFF
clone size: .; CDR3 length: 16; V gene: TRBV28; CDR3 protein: CASSLLGQGAGDTQYF
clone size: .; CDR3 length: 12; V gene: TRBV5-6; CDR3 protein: CASSLGLGSQYF
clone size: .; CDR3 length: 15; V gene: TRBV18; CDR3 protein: CASSPQLGGTDTQYF
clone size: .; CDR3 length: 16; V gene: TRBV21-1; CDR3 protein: CASSIWGGRLWTEAFF
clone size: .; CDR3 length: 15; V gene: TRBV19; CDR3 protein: CASSMSGAGAYEQYF
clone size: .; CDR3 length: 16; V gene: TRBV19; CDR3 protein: CASSIYRTGVNQPQHF
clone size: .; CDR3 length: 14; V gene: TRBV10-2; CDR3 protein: CASSPTGWNQPQHF
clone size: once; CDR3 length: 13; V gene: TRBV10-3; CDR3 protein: CAISQGTNQPQHF
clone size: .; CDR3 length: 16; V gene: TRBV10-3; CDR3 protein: CAISEIPGQGNQPQHF
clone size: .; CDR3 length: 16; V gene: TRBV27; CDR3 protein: CASSFRWQGGTGELFF
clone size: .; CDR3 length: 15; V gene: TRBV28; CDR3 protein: CAGSLGQGAWQPQHF
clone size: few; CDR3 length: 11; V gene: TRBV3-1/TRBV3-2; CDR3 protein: CASSQRDTQYF
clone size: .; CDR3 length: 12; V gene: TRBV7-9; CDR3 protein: CASRYQGAEAFF
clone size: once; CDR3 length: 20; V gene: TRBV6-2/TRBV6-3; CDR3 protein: CASSYYLAPGTVDSNQPQHF
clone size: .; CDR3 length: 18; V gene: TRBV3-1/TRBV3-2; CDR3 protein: CASSQVLLWDTSSYEQYF
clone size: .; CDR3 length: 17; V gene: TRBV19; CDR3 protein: CASTPGQGAAGANVLTF
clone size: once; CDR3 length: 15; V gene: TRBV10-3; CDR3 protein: CAIRTGLAGVHEQFF
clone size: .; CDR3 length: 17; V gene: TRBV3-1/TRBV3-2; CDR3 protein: CASSQKRIIRGGYGYTF
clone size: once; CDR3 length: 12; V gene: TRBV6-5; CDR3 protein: CASSYGQGGEMF
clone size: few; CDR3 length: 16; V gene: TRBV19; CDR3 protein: CASSIAGGPSNQPQHF
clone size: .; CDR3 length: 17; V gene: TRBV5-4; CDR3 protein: CASSLPTTSGGAGEQFF
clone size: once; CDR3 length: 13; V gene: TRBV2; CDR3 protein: CASSAEVGYGYTF
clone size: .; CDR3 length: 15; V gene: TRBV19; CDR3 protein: CASAKRTGGATEAFF
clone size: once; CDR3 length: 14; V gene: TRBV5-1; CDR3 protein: CASSLAAGFNEQFF
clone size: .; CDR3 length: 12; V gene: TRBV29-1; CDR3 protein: CSVLTGNQPQHF
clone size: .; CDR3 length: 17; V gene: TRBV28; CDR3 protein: CASSLGGSTGTGVGYTF
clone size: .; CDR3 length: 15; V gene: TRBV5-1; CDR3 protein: CASSPDGGAYNEQFF
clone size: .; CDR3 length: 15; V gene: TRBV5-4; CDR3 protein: CASSLDRSLTGELFF
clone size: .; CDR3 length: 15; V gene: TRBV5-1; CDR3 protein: CASSELGVTNEKLFF
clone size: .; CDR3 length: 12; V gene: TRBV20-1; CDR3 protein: CSASLTSGTSKF
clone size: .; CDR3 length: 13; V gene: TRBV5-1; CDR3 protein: CASSLDVGGELFF
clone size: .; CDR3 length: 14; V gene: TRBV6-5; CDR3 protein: CASSRDRGNEKLFF
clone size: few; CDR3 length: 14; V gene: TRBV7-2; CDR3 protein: CASSTQGLNTEAFF
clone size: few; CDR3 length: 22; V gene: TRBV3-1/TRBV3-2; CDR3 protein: CASSDTFGFTAVGGRVGNEQFF
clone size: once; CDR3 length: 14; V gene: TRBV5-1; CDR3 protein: CASSLGQLQETQYF
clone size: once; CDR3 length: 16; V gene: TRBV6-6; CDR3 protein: CASSSLPGQRNQPQHF
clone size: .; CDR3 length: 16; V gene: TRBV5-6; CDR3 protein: CASSLVAANMNTEAFF
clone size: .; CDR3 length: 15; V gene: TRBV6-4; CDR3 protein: CASSERTGAYNEQFF
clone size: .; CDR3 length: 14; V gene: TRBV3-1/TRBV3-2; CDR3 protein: CASSPDRTREKLFF
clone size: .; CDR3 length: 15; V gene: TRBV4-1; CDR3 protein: CASSQTSGGQETQYF
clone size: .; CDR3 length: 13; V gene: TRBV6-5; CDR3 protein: CASIEGIGGPQHF
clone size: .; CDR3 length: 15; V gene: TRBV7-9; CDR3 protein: CASSARGGALNEQFF
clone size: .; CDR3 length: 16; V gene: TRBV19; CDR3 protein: CASSILQTGVGQPQHF
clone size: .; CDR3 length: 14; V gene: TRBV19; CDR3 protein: CASSITGENQPQHF
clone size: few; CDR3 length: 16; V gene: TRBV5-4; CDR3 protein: CASSLKSLAGVNEQFF
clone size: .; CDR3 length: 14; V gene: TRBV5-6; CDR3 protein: CASRLRSLNTEAFF
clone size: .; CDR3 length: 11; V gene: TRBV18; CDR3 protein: CASSPRDEQFF
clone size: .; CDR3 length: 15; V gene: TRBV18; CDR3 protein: CASSRHRDSNTEAFF